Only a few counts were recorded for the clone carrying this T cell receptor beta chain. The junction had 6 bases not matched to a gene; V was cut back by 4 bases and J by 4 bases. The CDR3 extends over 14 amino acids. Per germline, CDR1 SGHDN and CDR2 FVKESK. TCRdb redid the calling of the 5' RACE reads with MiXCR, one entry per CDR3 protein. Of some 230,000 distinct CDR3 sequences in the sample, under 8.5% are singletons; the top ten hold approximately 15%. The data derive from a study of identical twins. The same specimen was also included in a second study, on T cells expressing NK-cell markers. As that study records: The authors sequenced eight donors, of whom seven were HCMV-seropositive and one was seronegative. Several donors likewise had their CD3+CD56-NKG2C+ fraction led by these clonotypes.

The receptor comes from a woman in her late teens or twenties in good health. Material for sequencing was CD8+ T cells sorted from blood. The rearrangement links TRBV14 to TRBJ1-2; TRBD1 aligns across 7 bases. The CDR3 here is CASSREDRAYGYTF. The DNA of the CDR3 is TGTGCCAGCAGCCGCGAAGACAGGGCCTATGGCTACACCTTC.